What follows describes a single TCR beta chain. Its antigen remains unknown. These data come from a study of T cells in Graves' hyperthyroidism and ophthalmopathy. CDR1 is ENHRY and CDR2 is SYGVKD in the germline V gene. V was pared by 2 bases and J by 2 bases, with 6 bases of the junction left unmatched. The CDR3 is 16 residues long. There were TCR beta CDR3 regions amplified from RNA transcripts. The study used the HTBI primer set for a first-round RT-PCR of the TCR CDR3. Using its own MiXCR run on the multiplex PCR reads, TCRdb lists one record per CDR3 protein. Among over 650,000 distinct CDR3 sequences, about 45% were seen once, and the ten largest hold less than 9%. General observations from the study: Peripheral blood also featured most of the thyroid clonotypes expanded above 0.001.

Material: peripheral blood or thyroid tissue (not recorded which). This sequence originates from an adult man with Graves' disease, either hyperthyroidism or ophthalmopathy (not recorded which). The J gene is TRBJ1-2, the V gene TRBV10-3, with 9 bases matching TRBD1. DNA of the CDR3: TGTGCCATCAGTGAGACGGGACAGGGCGGCAACTATGGCTACACCTTC. Translated, it gives CAISETGQGGNYGYTF.